These 29 T cell receptor beta chains were all obtained from the same sample, sequenced in a study of blood T cell repertoires in COVID-19. Produced via immunoSEQ multiplex PCR; TCRdb's table is partial and in-frame only. This sample has about 53,000 clones, with approximately 87% found just once. The sample comprised peripheral blood. The receptors come from a man aged 50 or older with acute or convalescent COVID-19.

The J gene is TRBJ1-2, the V gene TRBV21-1; TRBD1, the table's D call, was not compared with the DNA. TRBV21-1 corresponds to a pseudogene. The CDR3 runs 14 residues. DNA for the CDR3: TGTGCCAGCAGCAGGTCAACAGGGAACTATGGCTACACCTTC. Protein: CASSRSTGNYGYTF.

The sample holds one count of this clone. The chain recombines TRBV6-5 with TRBJ1-1; TRBD1 might be the D (6 bases). The length of the CDR3 is 15 residues. The germline V and J ends were trimmed by 10 bases and 2 bases, with 20 bases remaining between them. Looked up from germline, CDR1 is MNHEY and CDR2 is SVGAGI. This chain's CDR3 is CATGRGGTQNTEAFF. The CDR3 DNA reads TGTGCCACCGGGAGGGGTGGGACACAAAACACTGAAGCTTTCTTT.

V and J are TRBV27 and TRBJ1-6, with 7 positions matching TRBD1. V gave up 6 bases and J gave up 0 bases; unmatched junction bases: 5. This CDR3 has 16 amino acids. Germline lookup yields CDR1 MNHEY and CDR2 SMNVEV (reference sequence). CDR3 region: CASRSPGGSYNSPLHF. In DNA, the CDR3 is TGTGCCAGCAGGTCCCCAGGGGGCTCCTATAATTCACCCCTCCACTTT.

This chain links TRBV3-1 (or the pseudogene TRBV3-2) with TRBJ1-5; D possibly corresponds to TRBD1 (6 bases). In germline, CDR1 is LGHDT, CDR2 YNNKEL (reference sequence). Trimming shortened V by 1 base and J by 5 bases, and 18 bases separated the two germline ends. The CDR3 has 17 amino acids. CDR3 sequence reads: CASSQGIPWGGHQPQHF. The CDR3 nucleotides are TGTGCCAGCAGCCAAGGGATCCCATGGGGGGGCCATCAGCCCCAGCATTTT.

The V and J genes are TRBV4-1 and TRBJ2-3; 10 bases match TRBD2. Germline trimming cut 2 bases from V and 6 bases from J; bases unmatched to any gene: 14. CDR3 size: 18 residues. Germline V gene data show CDR1 as MGHRA and CDR2 as YSYEKL. The CDR3 region has the DNA TGCGCCAGCAGCCAATCCCTTATGCCGGGACTAGCGAGGGATACGCAGTATTTT. Amino acid sequence: CASSQSLMPGLARDTQYF.

The chain is built from TRBV7-3 and TRBJ1-1, with D tentatively TRBD1 (5 bases). This CDR3 has 15 residues. Trimming took 2 bases from V and 0 from J, leaving 10 bases between them. Germline values: CDR1 SGHTA, CDR2 FQGTGA. The CDR3 region has the DNA TGTGCCAGCAGCTTAGTTCGACAGCTGAACACTGAAGCTTTCTTT. Its protein product is CASSLVRQLNTEAFF.

The chain carries TRBV11-3 and TRBJ2-2, with TRBD1 identical over 11 bases. V gave up 5 bases and J gave up 7 bases; unmatched junction bases: 6. Germline V gene lookup returns CDR1 SGHNT and CDR2 YENEEA. This CDR3 spans 15 amino acids. The CDR3 protein is CASSVGQGANGELFF. In nucleotides, the CDR3 is TGTGCCAGCAGCGTCGGACAGGGGGCGAACGGGGAGCTGTTTTTT.

This chain uses TRBV3-1 (or the pseudogene TRBV3-2) with TRBJ2-5; 15 nucleotides match TRBD2. The CDR3 sequence is 15 residues long. The trim removed 3 bases at V and 4 bases at J, leaving 0 bases unmatched. Germline V CDR1 and CDR2: LGHDT, YNNKEL (reference sequence). The CDR3 region has the DNA TGTGCCAGCAGCCAGGGACTAGCGGGAGGAGAGACCCAGTACTTC. Translated: CASSQGLAGGETQYF.

This chain links TRBV11-2 with TRBJ2-7; weak D call: TRBD2 (6 bases). Germline CDR1 and CDR2: SGHAT and FQNNGV. The CDR3 consists of 15 residues. The V end lost 5 bases, the J end lost 5 bases, and 19 bases lay between the germline ends. The DNA for the CDR3 is TGTGCCAGCAGCCCTTGGGCGGGAACCACAAACGAGCAGTACTTC. Translated, it gives CASSPWAGTTNEQYF.

V gene TRBV7-8 combines with J gene TRBJ2-1; 13 bases line up with TRBD2. Per the germline V gene, CDR1 is SGHVS and CDR2 is FQNEAQ. CDR3 size: 18 residues. The V gene end was trimmed by 1 base and the J gene end by 5 bases; junction bases not matched to a gene: 8. CDR3 loop: CASSLVGGTSGANNEQFF. The DNA of the CDR3 is TGTGCCAGCAGCTTAGTAGGGGGGACTAGCGGGGCGAACAATGAGCAGTTCTTC.

The chain has TRBV20-1 and TRBJ2-1; no firm D call. Trimming pared 3 bases from V and 6 bases from J, leaving 6 bases between. The CDR3 is made up of 11 amino acids. Per germline, CDR1 DFQATT and CDR2 SNEGSKA (reference sequence). CDR3 in DNA: TGCAGTGCTAGGAGCCCCAATGAGCAGTTCTTC. Amino acid sequence: CSARSPNEQFF.

Here the CDR3 DNA reads TGTGCCTGGGGGGGACAGGCTACCTACGAGCAGTACTTC. Protein product: CAWGGQATYEQYF. The chain is built from TRBV30 and TRBJ2-7, with 8 bases that match TRBD1. This CDR3 is built from 13 residues. J gave up 2 bases and V 5 bases, and 5 bases lay outside the gene matches. Per germline, CDR1 GTSNPN and CDR2 SVGIG (reference sequence). Variable domain in full (rest from reference TRBV30 and TRBJ2-7): SQTIHQWPATLVQPVGSPLSLECTVEGTSNPNLYWYRQAAGRGLQLLFYSVGIGQISSEVPQNLSASRPQDRQFILSSKKLLLSDSGFYLCAWGGQATYEQYFGPGTRLTVT.

V and J are TRBV7-8 and TRBJ2-7; D is possibly TRBD1 (6 bases). The CDR3 extends over 13 amino acids. V dropped 1 base and J dropped 7 bases, with 11 bases sitting between them. Germline V gene sequence: CDR1 SGHVS, CDR2 FQNEAQ. The CDR3 DNA reads TGTGCCAGCAGCTTAGAACAGGGTGAGGAGCAGTACTTC. Translating it yields CASSLEQGEEQYF.

The rearrangement joins TRBV6-5 to TRBJ1-2; D is unresolved. CDR1 is MNHEY, CDR2 SVGAGI, per germline. V was shortened by 0 bases and J by 7 bases, with 9 bases between the two germline ends. CDR3 size: 13 residues. Here the CDR3 DNA reads TGTGCCAGCAGTTACTCGGTTTGGCTTGGCTACACCTTC. It yields the protein CASSYSVWLGYTF.

This chain links TRBV5-1 with TRBJ1-1; D remains ambiguous. The V end lost 4 bases, the J end lost 4 bases, and 14 bases lay between the germline ends. The germline V gene has CDR1 SGHRS and CDR2 YFSETQ. The CDR3 spans 14 residues. The CDR3: CASSLRLSGTEAFF. The CDR3 DNA reads as TGCGCCAGCAGCCTGAGGTTGTCGGGCACTGAAGCTTTCTTT. The full variable domain, its missing parts supplied by reference TRBV5-1 and TRBJ1-1, is KAGVTQTPRYLIKTRGQQVTLSCSPISGHRSVSWYQQTPGQGLQFLFEYFSETQRNKGNFPGRFSGRQFSNSRSEMNVSTLELGDSALYLCASSLRLSGTEAFFGQGTRLTVV.

The CDR3 bases are TGTGCCAGCAGTCCCGGGACAGGGGGCCCCCCTAGCACAGATACGCAGTATTTT. Residues: CASSPGTGGPPSTDTQYF. The chain employs TRBV6-6 and TRBJ2-3; 12 bases match TRBD1. CDR1 is MNHNY and CDR2 is SVGAGI in the germline V gene (reference sequence). There are 18 residues in the CDR3. V lost 5 bases and J lost 0; bases outside the gene matches: 9.

This clone was seen once. The CDR3 spells CASSWGENSPLHF. In nucleotides, the CDR3 is TGTGCCAGCAGTTGGGGGGAAAATTCACCCCTCCACTTT. The chain links TRBV27 to TRBJ1-6, with D tentatively TRBD1 (5 bases). Germline CDR1 and CDR2: MNHEY and SMNVEV (reference sequence). With 4 bases removed from V and 7 bases from J, the gap between germline ends came to 8 bases. This CDR3 spans 13 amino acids.

The chain carries TRBV15 and TRBJ1-1; TRBD1 matches 9 bases. V trimming: 7 bases; J trimming: 0 bases; junction bases outside the gene matches: 6. CDR1 is LNHNV and CDR2 is YYDKDF in the germline V gene (reference sequence). The CDR3 covers 15 residues. The DNA of the CDR3 is TGTGCCACCAAACGGGACAGGGCGATGAACACTGAAGCTTTCTTT. Amino acids: CATKRDRAMNTEAFF.

The chain recombines TRBV27 with TRBJ2-3; D remains unclear. There are 13 residues in the CDR3. Deletions cut 6 bases from V and 3 bases from J, with 10 bases between. Germline CDR1 and CDR2: MNHEY and SMNVEV (reference sequence). CDR3 protein: CASSPRATDTQYF. The DNA of the CDR3 is TGTGCCAGCAGCCCCCGAGCGACAGATACGCAGTATTTT.

This chain connects TRBV25-1 to TRBJ1-1, with 8 bases lining up with TRBD1. Germline CDR1 is MGHDK and CDR2 is SYGVNS. The CDR3 covers 16 residues. The V gene end was trimmed by 0 bases and the J gene end by 4 bases; junction bases not matched to a gene: 7. The CDR3, as DNA: TGTGCCAGCAGTGAATATAGAGGACAGGGCGGCACTGAAGCTTTCTTT. As protein: CASSEYRGQGGTEAFF. The full variable domain, in which reference TRBV25-1 and TRBJ1-1 provide the parts outside the CDR3, is EADIYQTPRYLVIGTGKKITLECSQTMGHDKMYWYQQDPGMELHLIHYSYGVNSTEKGDLSSESTVSRIRTEHFPLTLESARPSHTSQYLCASSEYRGQGGTEAFFGQGTRLTVV.

The genes are TRBV2 and TRBJ1-5; D possibly corresponds to TRBD1 (5 bases). Germline CDR1 reads SNHLY; CDR2 reads FYNNEI. The CDR3 contains 12 residues. V lost 4 bases and J 6 bases, leaving 7 bases between the germline ends. In nucleotides, the CDR3 is TGTGCCAGCAGTGTGGGGGGTCAGCCCCAGCATTTT. Protein sequence: CASSVGGQPQHF.

The V gene is TRBV2, the J gene TRBJ1-1; tentative D call: TRBD1 (5 bases). Deletions cut 3 bases from V and 2 bases from J, with 10 bases between. Germline CDR1 is SNHLY and CDR2 is FYNNEI. The CDR3 contains 14 residues. The CDR3 region is CASSEGDRNTEAFF. The CDR3 coding sequence is TGTGCCAGCAGTGAGGGTGACAGAAACACTGAAGCTTTCTTT.

In DNA form, the CDR3 reads TGTGCCAGCAGCCTTTACAGCGTCGGGGACACTGAAGCTTTCTTT. It specifies CASSLYSVGDTEAFF. This rearrangement joins TRBV4-2 to TRBJ1-1; D uncertain. The V end was cut by 4 bases, the J end by 3 bases, with 15 bases between. Germline V CDR1 and CDR2: LGHNA, YNFKEQ. CDR3 length: 15 residues.

This chain joins TRBV7-9 and TRBJ1-6, with 9 bases identical to TRBD1. Germline V gene lookup returns CDR1 SEHNR and CDR2 FQNEAQ (reference sequence). The CDR3 has 15 amino acids. With V trimmed by 6 bases and J by 9 bases, 9 bases remained unmatched. The CDR3 DNA follows: TGTGCCAGCAGTTTTGCCGGGACAGGGCCTTCACCCCTCCACTTT. This gives the protein CASSFAGTGPSPLHF.

The chain joins TRBV5-1 to TRBJ1-1; tentative D call: TRBD1 (5 bases). Deletions cut 6 bases from V and 4 bases from J, with 13 bases between. This CDR3 comprises 13 residues. Germline V CDR1 and CDR2: SGHRS, YFSETQ. The CDR3 region is CASKSQGGTEAFF. CDR3 coding DNA: TGCGCCAGCAAGTCCCAGGGCGGCACTGAAGCTTTCTTT.

This chain connects TRBV27 to TRBJ2-2; D is perhaps TRBD2 (5 bases). V lost 2 bases to trimming and J lost 7 bases, with 11 bases between them. This CDR3 is 14 amino acids long. Germline CDR1 MNHEY, CDR2 SMNVEV (reference sequence). CDR3 loop: CASSLMGGGGELFF. In DNA form, the CDR3 reads TGTGCCAGCAGTTTAATGGGTGGAGGCGGGGAGCTGTTTTTT.

The rearrangement links TRBV3-1 (or the pseudogene TRBV3-2) to TRBJ1-4; a possible D gene is TRBD1 (5 bases). CDR1 is LGHDT and CDR2 is YNNKEL in the germline V gene (reference sequence). The CDR3 is 14 amino acids. Trimming stripped 1 base from V and 8 bases from J, with 11 bases between. The CDR3 nucleotides are TGTGCCAGCAGCCAAGTCCAGGGAGGAGAAAAACTGTTTTTT. Its protein is CASSQVQGGEKLFF.

The rearrangement links TRBV7-6 to TRBJ2-1; perhaps TRBD1 as D (6 bases). Germline-derived CDR1 and CDR2 are SGHVS and FNYEAQ. CDR3 size: 16 residues. Trimming shortened V by 3 bases and J by 5 bases, and 17 bases separated the two germline ends. The DNA of the CDR3 is TGTGCCAGCAGCTTTATCGGACTCCGACAGGACAATGAGCAGTTCTTC. This sequence encodes CASSFIGLRQDNEQFF.

This clone has just one count. The V and J genes are TRBV18 and TRBJ2-1; a weak D match, TRBD2 (5 bases). This CDR3 has 16 residues. Trimming shortened V by 6 bases and J by 2 bases, and 17 bases separated the two germline ends. The germline CDR1 and CDR2 sequences are KGHSH and LQKENI. This chain's CDR3 is CASSTSADPTYNEQFF. CDR3 DNA sequence: TGTGCCAGCTCGACTTCAGCGGACCCCACCTACAATGAGCAGTTCTTC.